This TCR beta chain was found in a study of blood T cell repertoires in COVID-19. Looking at the study overall: Nucleic acid was either cDNA or gDNA, and it came from T cells, B-cell-depleted T cells, or PBMCs.

CDR3 size: 16 residues. Germline V gene lookup returns CDR1 LNHNV and CDR2 YYDKDF (reference sequence). Trimming at V came to 1 base and at J to 6 bases, leaving 5 bases not matched to a gene. Produced via immunoSEQ multiplex PCR; TCRdb's table is partial and in-frame only. The data contain 120,000 or so clones, more than 65% of them singletons. The sequence came from a woman in her 70s with acute or convalescent COVID-19. The specimen was peripheral blood. This chain links TRBV15 with TRBJ1-6; 8 nucleotides match TRBD1. CDR3 DNA: TGTGCCACCAGCAGAGGATCCAGGGGGCTTAATTCACCCCTCCACTTT. It encodes CATSRGSRGLNSPLHF.